This T cell receptor (beta chain) was profiled in a study of memory CD4+ T cells and cytomegalovirus serostatus (dated by TCRdb to the late 2010s). With regard to the full study: The 35 or so healthy Belgian adults in the cohort included 9 who were CMV seropositive and around 25 who were CMV seronegative. The study sequenced CD4+ memory TCRbeta repertoires of a Belgian cohort with known cytomegalovirus serostatus to replicate a published TCR-based CMV serostatus classifier. Broader findings and caveats from the paper: Of fewer than 200 previously reported CMV-associated TCRbeta sequences, around 70 appeared in the CD4+ memory repertoires, each in one to five individuals. Results were interpreted as suggesting that the CMV-associated TCR signature is largely present in the CD4+ memory repertoire. CMV serostatus prediction reached a median bootstrapped AUC of 0.95 with the original framework and 0.85 to 0.91 with a US-trained random forest. On the Belgian cohort, the classifier built on the original framework reached a median bootstrapped AUC of almost 0.96, with a 95% CI of 0.76-1.00. Only CD4+CD45RO+ memory cells were sequenced, in contrast to the original study, in which naive and memory CD4+ and CD8+ populations were covered.

Genomic DNA was extracted from sorted cells with the Quick-DNA Microprep Kit. TCRbeta DNA was amplified with the immunoSEQ hsTCRbeta kit following the manufacturer's protocol. TCRbeta libraries were sequenced on an Illumina MiSeq instrument. The paper's processing steps were these. Once out-of-frame sequences had been removed, a few million distinct TCRbeta sequences were left, which works out to an average of roughly 67,000 per individual. Each individual was scored according to the count of some 160 previously reported CMV-associated TCRbeta sequences and the total productive distinct TCRbeta count. A beta-binomial model was reimplemented in Python, and scikit-learn random forests with default parameters were trained on data from the US cohort. Classifier performance on the Belgian cohort was summarized as median AUC with percentile confidence intervals over 10,000 bootstrap iterations. TCRdb took this table from immuneACCESS and kept in-frame rearrangements with V and J called. Such tables lack part of the clones; where checked against another copy, unresolved V genes explain under half of the gap, and the rest is unexplained. Clone size and V and J calls were adopted from that table, with D and trimming inferred from the DNA. The sample data list around 45,000 clones, and 77% of these were observed just once. The top ten clones comprise just over 0.6% of the sample.

Including the terminal cysteine and phenylalanine, the CDR3 comprises 16 residues. Only CDR3 DNA remains: 48 bases, in frame from the first base. From a lookup of the germline V gene, CDR1 and CDR2 are SGDLS and YYNGEE. V and J lose 0 bases and 5 bases, and a span of 17 bases separates them. For this clone: What this receptor recognizes is not known. Base-call qualities are not available, and no considerably larger clone is one nucleotide away.

Single viable CD3+CD4+CD8-CD45RO+ cells were sorted as memory CD4+ T cells on a FACSAria II. CMV serostatus was determined with a Roche Elecsys assay detecting serum IgG against CMV pp150, pp28, p38 and p52. Following thawing, total CD4+ T cells were enriched through positive selection using CD4 magnetic microbeads. The samples came from a different study that was designed specifically to examine the CD4+ T cell memory repertoire. Peripheral blood mononuclear cells were isolated and cryopreserved following standard operating procedures; serum was stored at -80 °C. Staining used CD3-PerCP (BW264/56), CD4-APC (RPA-T4), CD45RO-PE (UCHT1) and CD8-Pacific Orange (3B5) antibodies, with Sytox blue excluding non-viable cells.

The rearranged chain carries TRBV9 and TRBJ2-5, with TRBD2 as a weak D call on 6 bases. The TCR sequence derives from an adult in good health and CMV-seronegative. The specimen sequenced was memory CD4+ T cells from blood. The CDR3 region: CASSVGRGSIEETQYF. The DNA is TGTGCCAGCAGCGTAGGTCGGGGGTCAATCGAGGAGACCCAGTACTTC.